This TCR beta chain emerged from a study of blood T cell repertoires in COVID-19. This clone was detected a few times. The CDR3 spans 17 residues. Germline CDR1 SGHTA, CDR2 FQGNSA. The junction had 14 bases not matched to a gene; V was cut back by 5 bases and J by 5 bases. Repertoires were generated with immunoSEQ multiplex PCR, while TCRdb's copy carries only in-frame clones and drops some. This table has roughly 260,000 clones, approximately 86% appearing once. The chain carries TRBV7-2 and TRBJ2-3, with 9 bases fitting TRBD2. This clonotype was obtained from a young woman with acute or convalescent COVID-19. Sequenced material: peripheral blood. The CDR3 sequence is CASSPLGGRARGDTQYF. CDR3 in DNA: TGTGCCAGCAGCCCTCTCGGCGGGAGGGCCCGGGGAGATACGCAGTATTTT.